This TCR beta chain came from a study of blood T cell repertoires in COVID-19. In the source study's methods: Counts of nucleated cells, estimated from reference gene primer amplification, were obtained. The data were produced by immunoSEQ multiplex PCR, yet TCRdb's version contains in-frame clones alone and is incomplete. V, J and clone size are those of that table, while D and trimming were read from the DNA. The sample has fewer than 250,000 clones, 87% seen once. This TCR came from a woman aged 25 to 39 with acute COVID-19. Specimen: PBMCs or T cells enriched from blood (not recorded which).

The CDR3 loop reads CASSQVSAETQYF. The CDR3 region has the DNA TGTGCCAGCAGCCAAGTTAGCGCAGAGACCCAGTACTTC. The chain has TRBV3-1 (or the pseudogene TRBV3-2) and TRBJ2-5, with a weak D call TRBD2 (5 bases). The CDR3 extends over 13 amino acids. The germline V gene encodes CDR1 LGHDT and CDR2 YNNKEL (reference sequence). V shed 1 base and J shed 4 bases, with 7 bases lying between them.